One and the same sample provided the 24 T cell receptor beta chains below, sequenced in a study of blood T cells in healthy people across ages. With a J-beta primer mix and a sample-barcoded 5' primer, a second PCR ran about 7 to 12 cycles. TCRdb reanalysed the 5' RACE reads using MiXCR and keeps one entry per CDR3 protein. The sample consists of fewer than 1.5 million distinct CDR3 sequences, 42% of them appearing once. The material sequenced was blood. The receptors originated from a woman aged 18-30 years in good health.

This clonotype was seen a handful of times. The chain uses TRBV24-1 and TRBJ2-3; D is uncertain. This CDR3 is 12 amino acids long. CDR1 and CDR2 (germline): KGHDR, SFDVKD. V dropped 5 bases and J dropped 4 bases, with 6 bases sitting between them. The CDR3 loop reads CATSGSPDTQYF. The CDR3 DNA reads as TGTGCCACCAGTGGGAGTCCAGATACGCAGTATTTT.

J is TRBJ2-7 and V is TRBV4-1; TRBD1 matches at 9 bases. This CDR3 has 13 residues. With V trimmed by 3 bases and J by 9 bases, 6 bases remained unmatched. CDR1 and CDR2 (germline): MGHRA, YSYEKL. The CDR3 spells CASSQGTGSRQYF. CDR3 sequence (DNA): TGCGCCAGCAGCCAGGGGACAGGGTCACGGCAGTACTTC.

This clonotype has a handful of counts. The chain uses TRBV10-3 and TRBJ2-5; no firm D call. Trimming removed 4 bases at V and 4 bases at J, with 10 bases between. Germline CDR1 ENHRY, CDR2 SYGVKD. The CDR3 totals 13 residues. The CDR3 region is CAISASGLETQYF. Here the CDR3 DNA reads TGTGCCATCAGTGCGTCCGGCTTAGAGACCCAGTACTTC.

The CDR3 spells CASSPPLAGRPYGYTF. CDR3 coding DNA: TGTGCCAGCAGCCCCCCATTGGCAGGGCGCCCCTATGGCTACACCTTC. The chain combines TRBV28 with TRBJ1-2; the D gene is possibly TRBD1 (5 bases). In germline, CDR1 is MDHEN, CDR2 SYDVKM. This CDR3 comprises 16 residues. V was cut by 6 bases and J by 4 bases, with 21 bases left in between.

J is TRBJ2-7 and V is TRBV20-1; D might be TRBD1 or TRBD2, each matching 7 bases. This CDR3 is 18 amino acids long. V was shortened by 2 bases and J by 2 bases, with 25 bases between the two germline ends. The germline gives CDR1 DFQATT, CDR2 SNEGSKA (reference sequence). CDR3 region: CSARQWGGGTTKTYEQYF. CDR3 nucleotide sequence: TGCAGTGCTAGACAATGGGGAGGGGGCACCACCAAAACCTACGAGCAGTACTTC.

This clonotype was seen only a few times. The chain has TRBV20-1 and TRBJ2-7, with 12 bases that match TRBD2. With 5 bases clipped from V and 7 bases from J, the junction kept 9 bases outside the gene matches. CDR3 length: 14 residues. Germline V gene lookup returns CDR1 DFQATT and CDR2 SNEGSKA (reference sequence). The chain's CDR3 is CSAPLAGGPGEQYF. The CDR3 DNA sequence: TGCAGTGCTCCCCTAGCGGGAGGGCCGGGTGAGCAGTACTTC.

The chain joins TRBV7-2 to TRBJ1-2; 7 positions agree with TRBD1. V was pared by 5 bases and J by 7 bases, with 10 bases of the junction left unmatched. The germline CDR1 and CDR2 sequences are SGHTA and FQGNSA. This CDR3 has 14 amino acids. CDR3 loop: CASSGRQGQGGYTF. CDR3 sequence (DNA): TGTGCCAGCAGCGGCCGACAGGGCCAGGGTGGCTACACCTTC.

The chain employs TRBV14 and TRBJ2-1; D remains ambiguous. Looked up from germline, CDR1 is SGHDN and CDR2 is FVKESK. CDR3 length: 12 residues. V dropped 4 bases and J dropped 7 bases, with 8 bases sitting between them. DNA of the CDR3: TGTGCCAGCAGCCGATTCGGTAATGAGCAGTTCTTC. Its protein is CASSRFGNEQFF.

The chain uses TRBV18 and TRBJ2-6; D remains ambiguous. This CDR3 is 16 amino acids long. V lost 3 bases to trimming and J lost 0 bases, with 9 bases between them. CDR1 is KGHSH, CDR2 LQKENI, per germline. CDR3 region: CASSPRLSSGANVLTF. The CDR3 DNA reads TGTGCCAGCTCACCTCGGCTGAGCTCTGGGGCCAACGTCCTGACTTTC. Complete variable domain (other parts from reference TRBV18 and TRBJ2-6): NAGVMQNPRHLVRRRGQEARLRCSPMKGHSHVYWYRQLPEEGLKFMVYLQKENIIDESGMPKERFSAEFPKEGPSILRIQQVVRGDSAAYFCASSPRLSSGANVLTFGAGSRLTVL.

Points on this clonotype: A junction end diverges from the germline sequence, so it may reflect a read error. This chain joins TRBV5-6 and TRBJ1-2; possible D gene TRBD1, 5 bases. The germline V gene encodes CDR1 SGHDT and CDR2 YYEEEE. The CDR3 is made up of 15 amino acids. In DNA form, the CDR3 reads TGTGCCAGCAGCTTGGGGTCGGGGGTCGCCTATGACTACACCTTC. Its translation is CASSLGSGVAYDYTF.

This chain links TRBV20-1 with TRBJ1-2; D remains ambiguous. The germline V gene encodes CDR1 DFQATT and CDR2 SNEGSKA (reference sequence). This CDR3 has 11 residues. This CDR3 reads CSPSSNYGYTF. The CDR3 coding sequence is TGCAGCCCGAGCTCTAACTATGGCTACACCTTC.

The genes are TRBV6-2 or TRBV6-3 and TRBJ2-5; TRBD2 matches at 9 bases. Germline CDR1 is MNHEY and CDR2 is SVGEGT. The CDR3 extends over 12 amino acids. V was pared by 6 bases and J by 13 bases, with 9 bases of the junction left unmatched. Here the CDR3 DNA reads TGTGCCAGCAGCACCGGGACTAGCCGGGTGTACTTC. This encodes CASSTGTSRVYF.

V usage is TRBV2 and J usage is TRBJ2-4, with 11 bases that match TRBD2. The DNA end is a closer match to TRBJ2-7, so the J assignment may be wrong. This CDR3 region has 13 residues. The germline CDR1 and CDR2 sequences are SNHLY and FYNNEI. The CDR3 coding sequence is TGTGCCAGCGCTAGCGGGGGGTTGTACGAGCAGTACTTC. This encodes CASASGGLYEQYF.

The V call is TRBV5-5, the J call TRBJ2-1; 7 nucleotides line up with TRBD1. J was trimmed by 6 bases and V by 7 bases; bases with no gene match: 13. This CDR3 contains 15 residues. The germline V gene has CDR1 SGHKS and CDR2 YYEKEE (reference sequence). The CDR3 is CASAPFGPGGNEQFF. The CDR3 DNA reads TGTGCCAGCGCACCTTTTGGACCAGGGGGCAATGAGCAGTTCTTC.

The CDR3 protein is CSAARTGSGQETQYF. The CDR3 bases are TGCAGCGCTGCCAGGACGGGATCTGGCCAAGAGACCCAGTACTTC. The chain uses TRBV29-1 and TRBJ2-5; D possibly corresponds to TRBD2 (5 bases). This CDR3 contains 15 residues. V lost 7 bases to trimming and J lost 1 base, with 19 bases between them. Germline lookup yields CDR1 SQVTM and CDR2 ANQGSEA.

In this sample, this clonotype turned up a few times. V is TRBV12-3 or TRBV12-4 and J is TRBJ1-2; D may be TRBD1 (6 bases). This CDR3 contains 13 residues. Between the trimmed V and J ends, which lost 6 bases and 7 bases, there was a span of 15 bases. For the CDR3, the DNA is TGTGCCAGCAGGAATGAACAGGGCTCTGGCTACACCTTC. It codes for CASRNEQGSGYTF.

The chain combines TRBV2 with TRBJ2-7; D is tentatively TRBD1 or TRBD2 (6 bases each). V was trimmed by 7 bases and J by 3 bases, leaving 13 bases between them. The CDR3 has 13 amino acids. Germline loops: CDR1 SNHLY, CDR2 FYNNEI. The CDR3 reads CASMEGGLYEQYF. Written as DNA, the CDR3 is TGTGCCAGCATGGAAGGGGGACTCTACGAGCAGTACTTC.

In DNA form, the CDR3 reads TGCGCCAGCAGTGAGTTCCGGGGACTAGCCCACAATGAGCAGTTCTTC. Translated: CASSEFRGLAHNEQFF. The V gene is TRBV10-2, the J gene TRBJ2-1; 9 bases match TRBD2. This CDR3 is 16 amino acids long. Per germline, CDR1 WSHSY and CDR2 SAAADI. With V trimmed by 1 base and J by 5 bases, 6 bases remained unmatched.

The V gene is TRBV12-3 or TRBV12-4, the J gene TRBJ2-7; 7 positions agree with TRBD2. Losses at the gene ends were 5 bases for V and 0 bases for J; bases not matched to a gene: 7. The CDR3 runs to 15 residues. The CDR3 DNA follows: TGTGCCAGCAGTCCCTCCGGGACTATCTCCTACGAGCAGTACTTC. As protein: CASSPSGTISYEQYF.

This clonotype was seen a handful of times. The CDR3 spells CASSARQVSGANVLTF. The CDR3 DNA sequence: TGTGCCAGCAGCGCTAGACAGGTCTCTGGGGCCAACGTCCTGACTTTC. This chain links TRBV7-2 with TRBJ2-6; TRBD1 might be the D (6 bases). Germline values: CDR1 SGHTA, CDR2 FQGNSA. The CDR3 totals 16 residues. V gave up 5 bases and J gave up 0 bases, with 11 bases separating them. The variable domain in full, with the rest retrieved from reference TRBV7-2 and TRBJ2-6, is GAGVSQSPSNKVTEKGKDVELRCDPISGHTALYWYRQSLGQGLEFLIYFQGNSAPDKSGLPSDRFSAERTGGSVSTLTIQRTQQEDSAVYLCASSARQVSGANVLTFGAGSRLTVL.

This clonotype was counted a few times. The genes are TRBV5-1 and TRBJ2-1; possibly TRBD2 for D (6 bases). The CDR3 length is 14 residues. CDR1 is SGHRS and CDR2 is YFSETQ in the germline V gene. Trimming shortened V by 1 base and J by 9 bases, and 14 bases separated the two germline ends. CDR3 residues: CASSLSGGEVEQFF. DNA of the CDR3: TGCGCCAGCAGCTTGTCGGGCGGGGAGGTTGAGCAGTTCTTC.

The gene calls are TRBV30 and TRBJ2-1; D unresolved. The CDR3 spans 13 residues. The germline CDR1 and CDR2 sequences are GTSNPN and SVGIG (reference sequence). Trimming removed 2 bases at V and 6 bases at J, with 11 bases between. DNA of the CDR3: TGTGCCTGGAGTTGGCAGTACGGCAATGAGCAGTTCTTC. This sequence encodes CAWSWQYGNEQFF.

This clonotype was recorded a few times. The chain carries TRBV18 and TRBJ2-7; maybe TRBD2 (5 bases). Germline assignment: CDR1 KGHSH and CDR2 LQKENI. V gave up 6 bases and J gave up 0 bases, with 12 bases separating them. The CDR3 loop spans 14 amino acids. The chain's CDR3 is CASSVIGSSYEQYF. The CDR3 DNA reads TGTGCCAGCTCTGTTATTGGGAGCTCCTACGAGCAGTACTTC.

This chain joins TRBV10-3 and TRBJ2-3, with D maybe TRBD1 (6 bases). Germline V CDR1 and CDR2: ENHRY, SYGVKD. Trimming stripped 3 bases from V and 2 bases from J, with 15 bases between. The length of the CDR3 is 16 residues. The CDR3 reads CAISERGSGPTDTQYF. CDR3 bases: TGTGCCATCAGTGAAAGGGGGAGCGGCCCCACAGATACGCAGTATTTT.